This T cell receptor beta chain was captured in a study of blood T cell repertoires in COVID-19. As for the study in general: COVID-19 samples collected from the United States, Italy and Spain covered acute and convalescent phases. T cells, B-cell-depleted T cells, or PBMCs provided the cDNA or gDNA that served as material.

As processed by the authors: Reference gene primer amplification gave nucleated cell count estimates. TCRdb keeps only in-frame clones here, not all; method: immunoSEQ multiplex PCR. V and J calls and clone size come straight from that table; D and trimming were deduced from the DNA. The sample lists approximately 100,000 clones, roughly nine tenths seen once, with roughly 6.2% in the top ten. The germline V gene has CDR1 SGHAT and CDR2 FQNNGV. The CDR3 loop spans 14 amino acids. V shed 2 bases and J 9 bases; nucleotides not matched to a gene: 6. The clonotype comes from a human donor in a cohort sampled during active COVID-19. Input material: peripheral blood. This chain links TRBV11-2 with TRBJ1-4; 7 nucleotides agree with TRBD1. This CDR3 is CASSLLQGRQKLFF. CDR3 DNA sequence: TGTGCCAGCAGCTTATTACAGGGGAGGCAAAAACTGTTTTTT.